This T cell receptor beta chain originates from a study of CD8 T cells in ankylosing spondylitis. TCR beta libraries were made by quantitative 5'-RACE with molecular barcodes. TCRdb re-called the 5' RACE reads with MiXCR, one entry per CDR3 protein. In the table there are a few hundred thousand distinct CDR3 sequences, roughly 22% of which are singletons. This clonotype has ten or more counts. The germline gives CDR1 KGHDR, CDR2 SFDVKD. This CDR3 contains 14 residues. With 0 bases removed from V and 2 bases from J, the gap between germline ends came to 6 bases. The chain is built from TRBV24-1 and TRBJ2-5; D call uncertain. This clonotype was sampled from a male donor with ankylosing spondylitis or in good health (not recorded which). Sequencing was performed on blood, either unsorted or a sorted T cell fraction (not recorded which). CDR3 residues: CATSDLGQQETQYF. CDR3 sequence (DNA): TGTGCCACCAGTGATTTGGGGCAGCAAGAGACCCAGTACTTC.